The 8 T cell receptor beta chains listed next were all sequenced from one sample in a study of T-cell memory formation after mild COVID-19. Each CDR3 protein is one row after TCRdb ran MiXCR on the 5' RACE reads. The sample comprises more than 250,000 distinct CDR3 sequences, around 17% of which are singletons, and under 30% rests with the top ten. The source material was PBMCs or a T cell subset sorted from them (not recorded which). All receptors come from a man aged 18 to 30 who had mild COVID-19 (a few samples of this study predate the infection). Cell type and time point are not known.

This clonotype was seen at least ten times. V gene TRBV12-3 or TRBV12-4 combines with J gene TRBJ2-7; D may be TRBD1 (6 bases). Trimming took off 2 bases at V and 2 bases at J, with 7 bases between the two ends. This CDR3 comprises 13 residues. The CDR3 is CASSLWGPYEQYF. The CDR3 nucleotides are TGTGCCAGCAGTTTATGGGGGCCCTACGAGCAGTACTTC.

The CDR3 sequence is CASSPYGTYYGYTF. The CDR3 bases are TGTGCCAGCTCACCGTACGGGACATACTATGGCTACACCTTC. V and J are TRBV18 and TRBJ1-2, with D possibly being TRBD1 (6 bases). In germline, CDR1 is KGHSH, CDR2 LQKENI. The V gene lost 3 bases and the J gene lost 3 bases, with 11 bases spanning the gap. The CDR3 length is 14 residues.

A few counts support this clonotype. This chain uses TRBV7-2 with TRBJ1-6, with D perhaps matching TRBD1 (5 bases). Germline V gene lookup returns CDR1 SGHTA and CDR2 FQGNSA. This CDR3 is built from 15 residues. V was shortened by 5 bases and J by 10 bases, with 18 bases between the two germline ends. This CDR3 is CASSPGTAWGSPLHF. The CDR3 bases are TGTGCCAGCAGCCCGGGGACCGCTTGGGGATCACCCCTCCACTTT. Full variable domain (outside the CDR3, taken from reference TRBV7-2 and TRBJ1-6): GAGVSQSPSNKVTEKGKDVELRCDPISGHTALYWYRQSLGQGLEFLIYFQGNSAPDKSGLPSDRFSAERTGGSVSTLTIQRTQQEDSAVYLCASSPGTAWGSPLHFGNGTRLTVT.

The chain recombines TRBV15 with TRBJ1-2, with TRBD1 matching over 7 bases. The CDR3 covers 15 residues. Unmatched junction bases numbered 7, after V lost 2 bases and J lost 4 bases. The V gene's germline CDR1 is LNHNV and CDR2 YYDKDF (reference sequence). This chain's CDR3 is CATSRSRGQGYGYTF. The CDR3 nucleotides read TGTGCCACCAGCAGATCTAGGGGGCAGGGCTATGGCTACACCTTC. Full variable domain (rest looked up from reference TRBV15 and TRBJ1-2): DAMVIQNPRYQVTQFGKPVTLSCSQTLNHNVMYWYQQKSSQAPKLLFHYYDKDFNNEADTPDNFQSRRPNTSFCFLDIRSPGLGDTAMYLCATSRSRGQGYGYTFGSGTRLTVV.

This clonotype was observed a few times. This chain joins TRBV6-2 or TRBV6-3 and TRBJ1-5; the match to TRBD1 covers 7 bases. CDR1 is MNHEY and CDR2 is SVGEGT in the germline V gene. The CDR3 spans 15 residues. V lost 3 bases and J lost 5; bases outside the gene matches: 7. In DNA, the CDR3 is TGTGCCAGCAGTTATGCGGGACAGCCGCATCAGCCCCAGCATTTT. Translated, it gives CASSYAGQPHQPQHF.

This clonotype was observed a few times. The genes are TRBV20-1 and TRBJ1-1; a possible D gene is TRBD1 (5 bases). CDR1 is DFQATT, CDR2 SNEGSKA, per germline (reference sequence). V gave up 1 base and J gave up 5 bases, with 11 bases separating them. This CDR3 spans 13 amino acids. The CDR3 DNA reads as TGCAGTGCTAGAGTGGGGCCCGGGACTGAAGCTTTCTTT. Protein product: CSARVGPGTEAFF.

This clonotype turned up a few times. The rearrangement joins TRBV12-3 or TRBV12-4 to TRBJ1-4; D is undetermined. V was pared by 3 bases and J by 8 bases, with 13 bases between. The CDR3 totals 14 residues. The CDR3 sequence: CASSLTDRPEKLFF. CDR3 nucleotide sequence: TGTGCCAGCAGTTTGACGGACCGGCCCGAAAAACTGTTTTTT.

The V call is TRBV7-2, the J call TRBJ2-7; D tentatively reads TRBD1 or TRBD2 (5 bases each). There are 15 residues in the CDR3. Trimming cost V 5 bases and J 1 base, with 15 bases left between them. Germline-derived CDR1 and CDR2 are SGHTA and FQGNSA. The CDR3 coding sequence is TGTGCCAGCAGCCTTGGGGGTAGCGCGTCCTACGAGCAGTACTTC. Translated: CASSLGGSASYEQYF.